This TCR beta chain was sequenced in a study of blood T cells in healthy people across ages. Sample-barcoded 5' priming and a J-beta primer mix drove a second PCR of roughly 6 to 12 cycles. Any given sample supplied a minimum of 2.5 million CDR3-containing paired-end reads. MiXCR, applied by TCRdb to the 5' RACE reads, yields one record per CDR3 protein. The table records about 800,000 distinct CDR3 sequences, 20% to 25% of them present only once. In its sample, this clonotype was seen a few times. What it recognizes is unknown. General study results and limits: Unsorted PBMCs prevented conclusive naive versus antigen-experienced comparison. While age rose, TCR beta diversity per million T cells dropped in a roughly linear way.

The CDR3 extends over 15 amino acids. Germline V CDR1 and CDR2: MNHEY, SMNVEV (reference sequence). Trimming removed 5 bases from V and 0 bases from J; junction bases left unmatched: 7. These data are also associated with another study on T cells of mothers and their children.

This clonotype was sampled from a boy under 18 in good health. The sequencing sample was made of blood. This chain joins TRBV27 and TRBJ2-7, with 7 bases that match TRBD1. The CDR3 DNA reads TGTGCCAGCAGTAAACCGGGACAGAGCTCCTACGAGCAGTACTTC. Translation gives CASSKPGQSSYEQYF.